A selection of T cell receptor beta chains follows, all from one sample in a study of lymphopenia after photon versus proton radiotherapy. Data came from immunoSEQ multiplex PCR; TCRdb stores just in-frame clones and leaves some out. This table has tens of thousands of clones, roughly 93% appearing once. Specimen: peripheral blood, collected from a patient treated with photon-based radiotherapy. The receptors derive from an older woman with pancreatic cancer. CDR3s include the opening cysteine and the closing phenylalanine or tryptophan. D genes are given only for firm matches. Expanded clones are given a class, and other clones once, few, many or no size at all.

CASSPRSTGELFF,TGTGCCAGCAGCCCCCGGTCGACCGGGGAGCTGTTTTTT,TRBJ2-2,.,.,TRBV7-2,13
CASGFEALGPFF,TGTGCTAGTGGTTTTGAGGCACTTGGACCGTTCTTC,TRBJ2-1,.,.,TRBV12-5,12
CASSQDGTSYSYEQYF,TGTGCCAGCAGCCAAGATGGTACTAGCTACTCCTACGAGCAGTACTTC,TRBJ2-7,.,.,TRBV4-2,16
CASSFRAGPGNTIYF,TGTGCCAGCAGCTTTCGTGCAGGTCCCGGAAACACCATATATTTT,TRBJ1-3,.,.,TRBV14,15
CSVEGPRDRTHVYGYTF,TGCAGCGTTGAAGGTCCCCGGGACAGGACGCATGTCTATGGCTACACCTTC,TRBJ1-2,TRBD1,few,TRBV29-1,17
CASSSHSGGGANTEAFF,TGTGCCAGCAGTTCCCACTCAGGGGGAGGGGCGAACACTGAAGCTTTCTTT,TRBJ1-1,TRBD1,.,TRBV28,17
CASSLIGLAYEQYF,TGTGCCAGCAGTTTGATAGGGTTGGCCTACGAGCAGTACTTC,TRBJ2-7,.,once,TRBV28,14
CASSRKDRDEQYF,TGTGCCAGCAGCCGAAAAGACAGGGACGAGCAGTACTTC,TRBJ2-7,TRBD1,.,TRBV5-4,13
CASSPGYTF,TGTGCCAGCAGCCCGGGCTACACCTTC,TRBJ1-2,.,.,TRBV9,9
CASSLQGTGTGRAEAFF,TGTGCCAGCAGCTTACAAGGAACCGGGACAGGGAGAGCTGAAGCTTTCTTT,TRBJ1-1,TRBD1,.,TRBV7-2,17
CASSQVYEQYF,TGTGCCAGCAGCCAGGTCTACGAGCAGTACTTC,TRBJ2-7,.,few,TRBV7-2,11
CASSFPDWNTEAFF,TGTGCCAGCAGCTTCCCAGACTGGAACACTGAAGCTTTCTTT,TRBJ1-1,.,.,TRBV7-8,14
CASRAALGNQPQHF,TGTGCCAGCAGAGCAGCCCTCGGCAATCAGCCCCAGCATTTT,TRBJ1-5,.,.,TRBV6-5,14
CASSRDRAENIQYF,TGTGCCAGCTCACGTGACAGGGCCGAAAACATTCAGTACTTC,TRBJ2-4,TRBD1,few,TRBV18,14
CASSLRETTGGEQYF,TGTGCCAGCAGCCTACGGGAAACTACGGGAGGAGAGCAGTACTTC,TRBJ2-7,TRBD2,.,TRBV11-2,15
CASSLGRGRAGELFF,TGTGCCAGCAGCTTGGGCAGGGGGAGGGCCGGGGAGCTGTTTTTT,TRBJ2-2,.,.,TRBV5-4,15